What follows are 6 T cell receptor beta chains derived from one specimen sequenced in a study of circulating CD8 cells and anti-PD-1 response in melanoma. Each library started from 15 ng of total RNA using the QIAseq Immune Repertoire TCR panel. Via MiXCR, TCRdb re-called the reads, giving one row per CDR3 protein. The sample consists of 300 or so distinct CDR3 sequences, 8% to 13% of them appearing once. Live CD3+CD8+TCRalphabeta+ cells were sorted into four subsets by PD-1 and/or TIGIT. Sample: CD8+ T cells from PBMCs, taken at baseline or after one month of anti-PD-1 therapy (not recorded which). The receptors originated from a human donor with melanoma.

This clonotype is termed large (0.1 to 1%). The chain couples TRBV4-1 to TRBJ2-2, with 8 nucleotides matching TRBD2. The germline V gene has CDR1 MGHRA and CDR2 YSYEKL. The CDR3 is 16 amino acids. Trimming at V came to 3 bases and at J to 0 bases, leaving 3 bases not matched to a gene. CDR3: CASSHVAGTNTGELFF. As DNA, the CDR3 is TGCGCCAGCAGCCATGTAGCGGGAACGAACACCGGGGAGCTGTTTTTT.

Within the sample, this clonotype is medium-sized (0.01 to 0.1%). The chain is built from TRBV19 and TRBJ2-7; possibly TRBD2 for D (6 bases). V dropped 10 bases and J dropped 3 bases, with 13 bases sitting between them. CDR1 and CDR2 from the germline V gene are LNHDA and SQIVND (reference sequence). The length of the CDR3 is 12 residues. The CDR3 DNA is TGTGCCACGGGGGTGGGCAGCTACGAGCAGTACTTC. Encoded protein: CATGVGSYEQYF.

This clonotype is hyperexpanded (1% or more). The chain links TRBV2 to TRBJ2-3; tentatively, D is TRBD1 (5 bases). Germline CDR1 and CDR2: SNHLY and FYNNEI. This CDR3 is 17 amino acids long. Trimming stripped 6 bases from V and 0 bases from J, with 19 bases between. This CDR3 reads CASSAWAQGVSTDTQYF. CDR3 nucleotide sequence: TGTGCCAGCAGCGCATGGGCGCAGGGCGTAAGCACAGATACGCAGTATTTT. The full variable domain, completed using reference TRBV2 and TRBJ2-3, is EPEVTQTPSHQVTQMGQEVILRCVPISNHLYFYWYRQILGQKVEFLVSFYNNEISEKSEIFDDQFSVERPDGSNFTLKIRSTKLEDSAMYFCASSAWAQGVSTDTQYFGPGTRLTVL.

This clonotype is termed medium-sized (0.01 to 0.1%). This chain links TRBV20-1 with TRBJ2-1, with 9 nucleotides matching TRBD2. Germline loops: CDR1 DFQATT, CDR2 SNEGSKA (reference sequence). The CDR3 sequence is 15 residues long. Trimming at V came to 2 bases and at J to 6 bases, leaving 8 bases not matched to a gene. In DNA, the CDR3 is TGCAGTGCTAGAACGCGGGAGGGACTGTCCAATGAGCAGTTCTTC. Amino acids: CSARTREGLSNEQFF.

This sequence joins TRBV7-9 and TRBJ1-4, with D possibly being TRBD1 (6 bases). The V gene's germline CDR1 is SEHNR and CDR2 FQNEAQ (reference sequence). This CDR3 comprises 15 residues. Trimming pared 5 bases from V and 6 bases from J, leaving 16 bases between. CDR3 nucleotides: TGTGCCAGCAGCCTCATAAAGGGGGGAGATGAAAAACTGTTTTTT. Amino acid sequence: CASSLIKGGDEKLFF.

This clonotype is labeled large. The chain uses TRBV9 and TRBJ2-1; D is ambiguous. The CDR3 sequence is 14 residues long. Per the germline V gene, CDR1 is SGDLS and CDR2 is YYNGEE. V shed 0 bases and J shed 2 bases, with 6 bases lying between them. CDR3 residues: CASSVAGTYNEQFF. The CDR3 DNA reads as TGTGCCAGCAGCGTAGCAGGTACCTACAATGAGCAGTTCTTC.